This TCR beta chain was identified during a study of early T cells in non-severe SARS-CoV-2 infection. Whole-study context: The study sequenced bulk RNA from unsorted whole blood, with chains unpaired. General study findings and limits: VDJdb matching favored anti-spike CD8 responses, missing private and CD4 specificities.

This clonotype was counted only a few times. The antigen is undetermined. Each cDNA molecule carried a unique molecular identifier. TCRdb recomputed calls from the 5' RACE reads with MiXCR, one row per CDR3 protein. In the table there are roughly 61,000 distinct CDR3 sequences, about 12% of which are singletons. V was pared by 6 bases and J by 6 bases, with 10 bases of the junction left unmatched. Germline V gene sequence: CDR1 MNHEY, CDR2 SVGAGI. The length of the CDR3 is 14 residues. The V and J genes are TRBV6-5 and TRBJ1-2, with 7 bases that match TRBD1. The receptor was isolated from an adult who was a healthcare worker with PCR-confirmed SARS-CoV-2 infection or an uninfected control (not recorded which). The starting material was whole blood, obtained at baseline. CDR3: CASSPLTGRDGYTF. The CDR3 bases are TGTGCCAGCAGCCCCCTGACAGGGAGGGATGGCTACACCTTC.